This T cell receptor beta chain was sequenced in a study of OX40 agonist ivuxolimab in advanced cancers. Study summary: One patient with hepatocellular carcinoma and two with cutaneous melanoma, three in all, had partial responses.

Clones were sequenced by immunoSEQ multiplex PCR, and TCRdb holds only the in-frame ones, with some missing. This table has over 55,000 clones, around 90% appearing once. General study findings and limits: No antigen was identified for the clonally expanded peripheral T cells.

Anyone with autoimmune disease history or systemic immunosuppression was excluded. This clone is a singleton in its sample. The antigen remains undetermined. The sequenced sample was CD4+ or CD8+ T cells sorted from blood, obtained in a trial of the OX40 agonist ivuxolimab. The receptor was derived from an adult with an advanced solid tumor such as melanoma, head and neck, liver or kidney cancer.

CDR3 DNA: TGTGCCAGCAGTGAAGTGGGAGTGGTCACCGGGGAGCTGTTTTTT. Encoded protein: CASSEVGVVTGELFF. The rearrangement links TRBV6-1 to TRBJ2-2; TRBD2 is a possible D gene (5 bases). Germline CDR1 is MNHNS and CDR2 is SASEGT. Between the trimmed V and J ends, which lost 1 base and 4 bases, there was a span of 10 bases. The CDR3 sequence is 15 residues long.